This T cell receptor beta chain is drawn from a study of T cells in Graves' hyperthyroidism and ophthalmopathy. Study-wide findings and caveats: Most thyroid clonotypes expanded above 0.001 were also detected in blood.

As concerns this clonotype: Its specificity is not known.

Using RNA transcripts as the source, TCR beta CDR3 regions were amplified. Researchers ran a first-round RT-PCR on the TCR CDR3 using the HTBI primer set. TCRdb itself ran the multiplex PCR reads through MiXCR, one entry per CDR3 protein. Seen here are a few hundred thousand distinct CDR3 sequences, around 22% observed once, and the top ten hold roughly 60%. Sequencing was performed on blood. The TCR comes from a man between 25 and 39 years old with Graves' ophthalmopathy.

CDR3 protein: CASSLAGKPYNEQFF. CDR3 nucleotides: TGTGCCAGCAGTTTAGCGGGCAAGCCCTACAATGAGCAGTTCTTC. This rearrangement joins TRBV28 to TRBJ2-1, with D maybe TRBD2 (5 bases). CDR3 length: 15 amino acids. CDR1 MDHEN and CDR2 SYDVKM come from the germline V gene. Between the trimmed V and J ends, which lost 2 bases and 2 bases, there was a span of 10 bases.